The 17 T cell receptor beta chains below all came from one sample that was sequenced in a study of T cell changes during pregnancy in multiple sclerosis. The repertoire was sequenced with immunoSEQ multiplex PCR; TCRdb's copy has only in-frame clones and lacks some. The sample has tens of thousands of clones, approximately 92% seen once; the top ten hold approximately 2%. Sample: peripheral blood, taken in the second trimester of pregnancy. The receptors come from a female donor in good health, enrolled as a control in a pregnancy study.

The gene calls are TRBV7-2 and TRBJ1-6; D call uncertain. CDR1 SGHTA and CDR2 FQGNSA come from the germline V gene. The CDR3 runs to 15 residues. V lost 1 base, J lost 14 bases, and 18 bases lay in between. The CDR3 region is CASSLDFGGLLSLHF. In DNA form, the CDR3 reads TGTGCCAGCAGCTTAGACTTCGGCGGACTACTATCCCTCCACTTT.

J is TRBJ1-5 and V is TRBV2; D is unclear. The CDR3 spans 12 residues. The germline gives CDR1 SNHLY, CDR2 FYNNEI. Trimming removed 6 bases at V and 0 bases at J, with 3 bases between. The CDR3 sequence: CASRSSNQPQHF. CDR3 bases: TGTGCCAGCAGGAGTAGCAATCAGCCCCAGCATTTT.

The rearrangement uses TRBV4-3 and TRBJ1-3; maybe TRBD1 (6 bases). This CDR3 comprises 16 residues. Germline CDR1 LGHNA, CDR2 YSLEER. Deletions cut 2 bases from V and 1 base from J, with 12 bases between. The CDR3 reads CASSQLTTGSGNTIYF. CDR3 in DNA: TGCGCCAGCAGCCAACTAACCACAGGGTCTGGAAACACCATATATTTT.

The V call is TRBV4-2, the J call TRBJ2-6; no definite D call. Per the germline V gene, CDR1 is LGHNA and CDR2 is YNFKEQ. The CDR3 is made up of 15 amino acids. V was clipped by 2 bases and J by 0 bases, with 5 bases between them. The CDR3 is CASSQPPSGANVLTF. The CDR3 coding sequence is TGTGCCAGCAGCCAACCTCCCTCTGGGGCCAACGTCCTGACTTTC.

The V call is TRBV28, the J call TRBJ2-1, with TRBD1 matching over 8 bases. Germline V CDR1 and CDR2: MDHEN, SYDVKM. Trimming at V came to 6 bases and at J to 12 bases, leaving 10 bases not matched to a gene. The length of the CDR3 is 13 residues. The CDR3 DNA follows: TGTGCCAGCAGCAACAGGGGGAGGAGGGTGCAGTTCTTC. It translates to CASSNRGRRVQFF.

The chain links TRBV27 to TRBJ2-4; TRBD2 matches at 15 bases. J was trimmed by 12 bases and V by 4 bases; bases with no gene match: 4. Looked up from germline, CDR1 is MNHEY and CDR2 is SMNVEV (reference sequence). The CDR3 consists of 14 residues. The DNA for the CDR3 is TGTGCCAGCAGTTCGGGACTAGCGGGGGGCCCTCAGTACTTC. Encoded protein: CASSSGLAGGPQYF.

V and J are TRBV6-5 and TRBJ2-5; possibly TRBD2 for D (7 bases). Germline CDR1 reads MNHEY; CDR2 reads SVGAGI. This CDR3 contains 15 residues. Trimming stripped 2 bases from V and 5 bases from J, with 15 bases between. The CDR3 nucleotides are TGTGCCAGCAGTTACGCTGGGGGGGGCGGGGAGACCCAGTACTTC. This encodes CASSYAGGGGETQYF.

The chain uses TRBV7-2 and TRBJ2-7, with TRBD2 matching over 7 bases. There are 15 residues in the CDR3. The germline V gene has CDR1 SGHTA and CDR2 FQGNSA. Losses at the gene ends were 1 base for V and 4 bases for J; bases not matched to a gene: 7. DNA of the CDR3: TGTGCCAGCAGCTTAGTGGGCGGGAGCCCTTACGAGCAGTACTTC. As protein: CASSLVGGSPYEQYF.

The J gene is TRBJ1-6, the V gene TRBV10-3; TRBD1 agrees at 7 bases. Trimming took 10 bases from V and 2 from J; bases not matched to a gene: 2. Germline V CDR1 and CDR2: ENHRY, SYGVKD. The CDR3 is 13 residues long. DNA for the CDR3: TGTGCCACCGGACAGGCCTATAATTCACCCCTCCACTTT. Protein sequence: CATGQAYNSPLHF.

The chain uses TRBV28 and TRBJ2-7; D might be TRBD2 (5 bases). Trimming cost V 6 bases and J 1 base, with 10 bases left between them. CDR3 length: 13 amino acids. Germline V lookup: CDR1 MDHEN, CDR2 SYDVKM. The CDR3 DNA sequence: TGTGCCAGCAGAATCGGGATTTCCTACGAGCAGTACTTC. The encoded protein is CASRIGISYEQYF.

The CDR3 DNA reads TGTGCCAGCAGTTTGAGTCAGCCCCAGCATTTT. Encoded protein: CASSLSQPQHF. The rearrangement joins TRBV28 to TRBJ1-5, with D unresolved. CDR3 length: 11 amino acids. Germline V CDR1 and CDR2: MDHEN, SYDVKM. Trimming cost V 3 bases and J 6 bases, with 3 bases left between them. The variable domain in full, completed from reference TRBV28 and TRBJ1-5, reads DVKVTQSSRYLVKRTGEKVFLECVQDMDHENMFWYRQDPGLGLRLIYFSYDVKMKEKGDIPEGYSVSREKKERFSLILESASTNQTSMYLCASSLSQPQHFGDGTRLSIL.

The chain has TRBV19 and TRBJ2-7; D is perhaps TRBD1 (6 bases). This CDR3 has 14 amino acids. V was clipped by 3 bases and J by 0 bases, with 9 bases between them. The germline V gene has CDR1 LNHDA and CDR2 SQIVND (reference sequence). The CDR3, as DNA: TGTGCCAGTAGTATGGGGGCCGGCTCCTACGAGCAGTACTTC. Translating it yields CASSMGAGSYEQYF.

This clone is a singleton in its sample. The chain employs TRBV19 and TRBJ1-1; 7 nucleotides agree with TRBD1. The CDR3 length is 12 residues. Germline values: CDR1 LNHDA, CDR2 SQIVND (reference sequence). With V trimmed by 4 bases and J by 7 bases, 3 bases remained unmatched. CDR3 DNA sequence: TGTGCCAGTAGTAGGGGACAGCTTGAAGCTTTCTTT. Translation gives CASSRGQLEAFF.

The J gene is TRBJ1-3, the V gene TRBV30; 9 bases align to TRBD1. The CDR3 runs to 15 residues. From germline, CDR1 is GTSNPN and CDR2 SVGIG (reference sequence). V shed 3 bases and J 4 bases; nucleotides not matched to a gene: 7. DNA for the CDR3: TGTGCCTGGAGGGGATCCGGGACAGGGGGAAACACCATATATTTT. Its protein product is CAWRGSGTGGNTIYF.

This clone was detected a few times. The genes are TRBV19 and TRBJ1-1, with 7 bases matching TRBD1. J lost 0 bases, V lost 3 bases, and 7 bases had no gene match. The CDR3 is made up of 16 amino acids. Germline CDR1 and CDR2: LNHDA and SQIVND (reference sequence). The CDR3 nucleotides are TGTGCCAGTAGTATTTGGAAGGGGGCTGTGAACACTGAAGCTTTCTTT. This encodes CASSIWKGAVNTEAFF.

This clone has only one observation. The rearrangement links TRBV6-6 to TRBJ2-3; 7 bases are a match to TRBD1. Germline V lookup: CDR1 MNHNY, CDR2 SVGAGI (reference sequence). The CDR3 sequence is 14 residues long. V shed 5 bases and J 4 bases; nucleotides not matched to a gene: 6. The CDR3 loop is CASSGQVVADTQYF. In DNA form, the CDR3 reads TGTGCCAGCAGTGGACAGGTCGTCGCAGATACGCAGTATTTT.

The CDR3 protein is CASNTGQGSYEQYF. As DNA, the CDR3 is TGTGCCAGTAATACAGGACAGGGGTCCTACGAGCAGTACTTC. J is TRBJ2-7 and V is TRBV19; 9 bases align to TRBD1. The CDR3 is made up of 14 amino acids. The germline gives CDR1 LNHDA, CDR2 SQIVND (reference sequence). Trimming at V came to 7 bases and at J to 1 base, leaving 5 bases not matched to a gene.